The T cell receptor beta chain under discussion was sequenced for a study of tumor and adjacent non-tumor tissue in lung cancer. Study outcomes and limitations: Top 100 clones took a larger repertoire share in normal lung.

The length of the CDR3 is 13 residues. The V and J ends lost 5 bases and 6 bases respectively, with 14 bases between them. The V gene's germline CDR1 is MNHNS and CDR2 SASEGT. TCRbeta libraries were built with three rounds of nested PCR, modified from ARM-PCR. TCRdb ran MiXCR on the multiplex PCR reads and lists one entry per CDR3 protein. The repertoire has 60,000 to 85,000 distinct CDR3 sequences, roughly 73% of them found once; the top ten carry approximately 28%. The template was RNA from unsorted bulk tissue. This clonotype was observed a single time. Its matching antigen is unknown. This receptor was identified in a man in his sixties with non-small cell lung cancer. The V and J genes are TRBV6-1 and TRBJ2-7; D is unclear. Material for sequencing was lung tumor tissue. The chain's CDR3 is CASSCGMGGEQYF. CDR3 nucleotides: TGTGCCAGCAGTTGTGGCATGGGCGGCGAGCAGTACTTC.